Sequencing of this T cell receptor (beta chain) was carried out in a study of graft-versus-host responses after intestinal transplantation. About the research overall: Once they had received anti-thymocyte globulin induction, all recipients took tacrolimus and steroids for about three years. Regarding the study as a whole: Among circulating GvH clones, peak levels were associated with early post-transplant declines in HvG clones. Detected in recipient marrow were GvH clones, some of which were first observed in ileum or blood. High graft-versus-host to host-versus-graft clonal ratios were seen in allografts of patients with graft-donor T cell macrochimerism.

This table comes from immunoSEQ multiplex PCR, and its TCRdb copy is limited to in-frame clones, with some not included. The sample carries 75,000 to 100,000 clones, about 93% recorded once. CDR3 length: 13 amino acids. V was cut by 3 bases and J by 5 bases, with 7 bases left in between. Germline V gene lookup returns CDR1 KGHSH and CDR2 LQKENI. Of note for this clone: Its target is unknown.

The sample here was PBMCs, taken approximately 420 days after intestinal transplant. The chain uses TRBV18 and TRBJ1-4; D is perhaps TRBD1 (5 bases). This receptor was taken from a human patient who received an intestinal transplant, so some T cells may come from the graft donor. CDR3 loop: CASSPRGNEKLFF. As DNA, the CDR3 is TGTGCCAGCTCACCTAGGGGAAATGAAAAACTGTTTTTT.